The 20 T cell receptor beta chains listed next were all sequenced from one sample in a study of memory CD4+ T cells and cytomegalovirus serostatus. The sort gate was single viable CD3+CD4+CD8-CD45RO+ cells for memory CD4+ T cells. The table came from immunoSEQ multiplex PCR; TCRdb's copy has only in-frame clones and leaves some out. Of tens of thousands of clones in the sample, over 75% were seen once. Input material: memory CD4+ T cells from blood. The source is an adult in good health and CMV-seronegative.

This clone was picked up one time. The chain employs TRBV7-2 and TRBJ1-3; D unresolved. V lost 1 base, J lost 5 bases, and 6 bases lay in between. Germline V gene sequence: CDR1 SGHTA, CDR2 FQGNSA. CDR3 size: 13 residues. The CDR3 DNA reads TGTGCCAGCAGCTTAGGTGTAAGAAACACCATATATTTT. Translating it yields CASSLGVRNTIYF.

Only a few counts were recorded for this clone. The J gene is TRBJ2-7, the V gene TRBV9, with D possibly matching TRBD1 (6 bases). The germline CDR1 and CDR2 sequences are SGDLS and YYNGEE. The CDR3 is made up of 13 amino acids. The ends were cut back, 9 bases at V and 4 bases at J, with 17 bases in the middle. The CDR3: CATSGTSSYEQYF. Here the CDR3 DNA reads TGTGCCACCTCCGGGACAAGTTCTTACGAGCAGTACTTC.

This clone is categorized as medium-sized (0.01 to 0.1%). The V gene is TRBV5-4, the J gene TRBJ2-1; possible D gene TRBD2, 6 bases. Germline V gene lookup returns CDR1 SGHNT and CDR2 YYREEE (reference sequence). The V end lost 5 bases, the J end lost 3 bases, and 12 bases lay between the germline ends. This CDR3 spans 14 amino acids. Written as DNA, the CDR3 is TGTGCCAGCAGTAGGGCGGGGCTCTACAATGAGCAGTTCTTC. Amino acid sequence: CASSRAGLYNEQFF.

The chain couples TRBV9 to TRBJ1-1; 7 bases agree with TRBD1. The germline CDR1 and CDR2 sequences are SGDLS and YYNGEE. Unmatched junction bases numbered 12, after V lost 0 bases and J lost 4 bases. The CDR3 sequence is 17 residues long. Here the CDR3 DNA reads TGTGCCAGCAGCGTAGGAGTCAGGGGGGAGGGAACCACTGAAGCTTTCTTT. It is translated as CASSVGVRGEGTTEAFF.

V is TRBV7-9 and J is TRBJ1-6; D perhaps matches TRBD1 (5 bases). Germline CDR1 is SEHNR and CDR2 is FQNEAQ (reference sequence). This CDR3 is 17 amino acids long. V shed 6 bases and J shed 7 bases, with 22 bases lying between them. The CDR3 DNA reads TGTGCCAGCAGTAACCTTCAGGGATTGGGTAGGAATTCACCCCTCCACTTT. It translates to CASSNLQGLGRNSPLHF.

The chain joins TRBV6-1 to TRBJ1-1; no definite D call. With 6 bases removed from V and 1 base from J, the gap between germline ends came to 6 bases. The germline gives CDR1 MNHNS, CDR2 SASEGT. The length of the CDR3 is 12 residues. DNA of the CDR3: TGTGCCAGCAGCGTTCCGAACACTGAAGCTTTCTTT. Protein: CASSVPNTEAFF.

The J gene is TRBJ2-1, the V gene TRBV5-4; D gene ambiguous. This CDR3 spans 13 amino acids. From germline, CDR1 is SGHNT and CDR2 YYREEE (reference sequence). Trimming cost V 1 base and J 4 bases, with 6 bases left between them. The CDR3, as DNA: TGTGCCAGCAGCTTGTATATTTACAATGAGCAGTTCTTC. This gives the protein CASSLYIYNEQFF.

The chain recombines TRBV7-8 with TRBJ2-6; unclear D gene. Germline V gene lookup returns CDR1 SGHVS and CDR2 FQNEAQ. V was shortened by 7 bases and J by 1 base, with 5 bases between the two germline ends. The CDR3 is made up of 13 amino acids. The DNA of the CDR3 is TGTGCCAGCATTTTTTCTGGGGCCAACGTCCTGACTTTC. It specifies CASIFSGANVLTF.

The sample holds a few counts of this clone. The chain recombines TRBV5-6 with TRBJ1-5, with TRBD1 identical over 8 bases. J gave up 6 bases and V 1 base, and 12 bases lay outside the gene matches. The CDR3 is made up of 17 amino acids. Looked up from germline, CDR1 is SGHDT and CDR2 is YYEEEE. CDR3 in DNA: TGTGCCAGCAGCTTGCGGTCGAGACAGGGGAGTAGTCAGCCCCAGCATTTT. Translation gives CASSLRSRQGSSQPQHF. Variable domain in full (rest from reference TRBV5-6 and TRBJ1-5): DAGVTQSPTHLIKTRGQQVTLRCSPKSGHDTVSWYQQALGQGPQFIFQYYEEEERQRGNFPDRFSGHQFPNYSSELNVNALLLGDSALYLCASSLRSRQGSSQPQHFGDGTRLSIL.

This clone was counted only a few times. The chain couples TRBV6-5 to TRBJ2-7, with TRBD1 matching 9 bases. From germline, CDR1 is MNHEY and CDR2 SVGAGI. This CDR3 has 14 amino acids. Trimming at V came to 5 bases and at J to 5 bases, leaving 7 bases not matched to a gene. This chain's CDR3 is CASSNRTGAHEQYF. The CDR3 DNA reads as TGTGCCAGCAGTAACCGGACAGGGGCCCACGAGCAGTACTTC.

This clone was seen a handful of times. V usage is TRBV27 and J usage is TRBJ1-6, with D hard to call. The germline V and J ends were trimmed by 0 bases and 6 bases, with 12 bases remaining between them. Germline V gives CDR1 MNHEY, CDR2 SMNVEV (reference sequence). The CDR3 runs to 16 residues. The CDR3 nucleotides read TGTGCCAGCAGTTTATCGCGGTTTCCAACTAATTCACCCCTCCACTTT. Amino acids: CASSLSRFPTNSPLHF.

This clone was detected a few times. This chain joins TRBV5-1 and TRBJ1-6; no firm D call. Trimming pared 1 base from V and 11 bases from J, leaving 13 bases between. The length of the CDR3 is 14 residues. Germline V CDR1 and CDR2: SGHRS, YFSETQ. CDR3 DNA sequence: TGCGCCAGCAGCTTGTACGGATTGGAGGCACCCCTCCACTTT. As protein: CASSLYGLEAPLHF. The full variable domain, in which reference TRBV5-1 and TRBJ1-6 provide the parts outside the CDR3, is KAGVTQTPRYLIKTRGQQVTLSCSPISGHRSVSWYQQTPGQGLQFLFEYFSETQRNKGNFPGRFSGRQFSNSRSEMNVSTLELGDSALYLCASSLYGLEAPLHFGNGTRLTVT.

This chain joins TRBV10-3 and TRBJ1-2; no definite D call. Germline CDR1 ENHRY, CDR2 SYGVKD. This CDR3 is 14 amino acids long. Trimming removed 2 bases from V and 7 bases from J, with 14 bases in between. Here the CDR3 DNA reads TGTGCCATCAGTGAGAGCCTGGACGGTAGTGGCTACACCTTC. Protein product: CAISESLDGSGYTF.

This chain uses TRBV28 with TRBJ2-7, with a weak D call TRBD1 (6 bases). In germline, CDR1 is MDHEN, CDR2 SYDVKM. V dropped 4 bases and J dropped 0 bases, with 13 bases sitting between them. CDR3 size: 15 residues. The CDR3 loop reads CASSSSRGLSYEQYF. CDR3 nucleotide sequence: TGTGCCAGCAGTTCAAGCAGGGGCCTCTCCTACGAGCAGTACTTC.

This clone is deemed medium-sized. The gene calls are TRBV19 and TRBJ1-1, with TRBD1 as a possible D gene (6 bases). V was trimmed by 7 bases and J by 0 bases, leaving 24 bases between them. Germline V gene data show CDR1 as LNHDA and CDR2 as SQIVND (reference sequence). This CDR3 comprises 18 residues. The CDR3 loop is CASTNMGHHVSMNTEAFF. The CDR3 coding sequence is TGTGCCAGTACCAATATGGGACACCACGTCTCCATGAACACTGAAGCTTTCTTT.

This chain connects TRBV7-2 to TRBJ2-3; 10 bases are a match to TRBD1. The CDR3 has 15 amino acids. Germline CDR1 reads SGHTA; CDR2 reads FQGNSA. The V gene end was trimmed by 3 bases and the J gene end by 6 bases; junction bases not matched to a gene: 6. The CDR3 spells CASSLRTGGRDTQYF. The CDR3, as DNA: TGTGCCAGCAGCTTGCGGACAGGGGGGAGGGATACGCAGTATTTT.

The chain combines TRBV6-5 with TRBJ2-2; TRBD1 aligns across 9 bases. This CDR3 spans 14 amino acids. Trimming removed 6 bases from V and 5 bases from J; junction bases left unmatched: 4. Germline values: CDR1 MNHEY, CDR2 SVGAGI. The CDR3 sequence: CASRGTGFTGELFF. The CDR3, as DNA: TGTGCCAGCAGAGGGACAGGGTTTACCGGGGAGCTGTTTTTT.

The CDR3 spells CASSQDFERGLDTQYF. The DNA of the CDR3 is TGCGCCAGCAGCCAAGATTTCGAGCGGGGGCTAGATACGCAGTATTTT. This chain links TRBV4-3 with TRBJ2-3; 8 bases match TRBD2. V lost 0 bases and J lost 5; bases outside the gene matches: 7. The germline gives CDR1 LGHNA, CDR2 YSLEER. The CDR3 covers 16 residues.

The genes are TRBV2 and TRBJ1-5; 8 nucleotides align to TRBD1. The CDR3 extends over 15 amino acids. V dropped 4 bases and J dropped 6; count of bases not matched to a gene: 8. Germline CDR1 SNHLY, CDR2 FYNNEI. The CDR3 is CASSAPGQGGQPQHF. In DNA form, the CDR3 reads TGTGCCAGCAGTGCGCCCGGACAGGGAGGTCAGCCCCAGCATTTT. Together with reference TRBV2 and TRBJ1-5, the CDR3 gives the full variable domain: EPEVTQTPSHQVTQMGQEVILRCVPISNHLYFYWYRQILGQKVEFLVSFYNNEISEKSEIFDDQFSVERPDGSNFTLKIRSTKLEDSAMYFCASSAPGQGGQPQHFGDGTRLSIL.

V is TRBV27 and J is TRBJ2-7; 7 bases fit TRBD2. V shed 5 bases, J shed 3 bases, and the junction held 7 bases outside the gene matches. Germline-derived CDR1 and CDR2 are MNHEY and SMNVEV (reference sequence). The CDR3 contains 14 residues. CDR3 sequence reads: CASSPAQRGYEQYF. In nucleotides, the CDR3 is TGTGCCAGCAGTCCGGCCCAGCGGGGCTACGAGCAGTACTTC.